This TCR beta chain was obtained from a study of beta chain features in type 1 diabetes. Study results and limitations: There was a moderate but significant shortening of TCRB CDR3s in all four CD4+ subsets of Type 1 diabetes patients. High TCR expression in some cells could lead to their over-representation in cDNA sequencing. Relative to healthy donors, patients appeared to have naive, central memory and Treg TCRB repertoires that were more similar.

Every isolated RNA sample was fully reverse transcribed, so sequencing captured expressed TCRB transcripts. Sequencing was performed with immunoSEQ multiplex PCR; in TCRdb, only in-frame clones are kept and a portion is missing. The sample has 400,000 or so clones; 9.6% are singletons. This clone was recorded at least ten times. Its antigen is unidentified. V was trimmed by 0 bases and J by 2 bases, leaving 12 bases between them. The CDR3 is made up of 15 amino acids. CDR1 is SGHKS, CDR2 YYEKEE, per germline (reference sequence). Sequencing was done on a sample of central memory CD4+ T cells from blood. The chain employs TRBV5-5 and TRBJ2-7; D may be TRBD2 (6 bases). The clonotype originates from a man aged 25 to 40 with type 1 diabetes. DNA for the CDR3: TGTGCCAGCAGCTTGGGGCTAGCGAACGCCTACGAGCAGTACTTC. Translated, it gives CASSLGLANAYEQYF.